The 4 T cell receptor beta chains given below trace back to one sample, sequenced in a study of graft-versus-host responses after intestinal transplantation. Their recognized antigens are unknown. Produced via immunoSEQ multiplex PCR; TCRdb's table is partial and in-frame only. In the table there are some 92,000 clones, 92% of which are singletons. The specimen was unstimulated CD4+ T cells sorted from spleen or lymph node cells, collected before intestinal transplant. The receptors originated from a human donor who received an intestinal transplant.

To note about this clone: This specimen includes other DNA sequences encoding the same CDR3. The V and J genes are TRBV10-1 and TRBJ1-1, with D tentatively TRBD1 (5 bases). V lost 0 bases and J lost 0, with 5 bases in between. The CDR3 loop spans 14 amino acids. Germline V gene data show CDR1 as WNHNN and CDR2 as SYGVQD (reference sequence). In DNA, the CDR3 is TGCGCCAGCAGTGAGTCGGGGCTGAACACTGAAGCTTTCTTT. Protein product: CASSESGLNTEAFF.

This chain uses TRBV5-1 with TRBJ2-7; 8 bases align to TRBD2. This CDR3 has 13 amino acids. Trimming cost V 5 bases and J 8 bases; bases outside gene matches: 9. Germline V lookup: CDR1 SGHRS, CDR2 YFSETQ. The CDR3 sequence: CASSPRGGWQQYF. DNA of the CDR3: TGCGCCAGCAGTCCTCGGGGGGGTTGGCAGCAGTACTTC.

The chain employs TRBV9 and TRBJ2-1, with TRBD2 as a possible D gene (6 bases). The CDR3 sequence is 15 residues long. The germline V and J ends were trimmed by 3 bases and 2 bases, with 12 bases remaining between them. Germline values: CDR1 SGDLS, CDR2 YYNGEE. CDR3 sequence: CASSDPGGAYNEQFF. The CDR3 nucleotides are TGTGCCAGCAGCGACCCTGGAGGGGCCTACAATGAGCAGTTCTTC. The variable domain in full, completed from reference TRBV9 and TRBJ2-1, reads DSGVTQTPKHLITATGQRVTLRCSPRSGDLSVYWYQQSLDQGLQFLIQYYNGEERAKGNILERFSAQQFPDLHSELNLSSLELGDSALYFCASSDPGGAYNEQFFGPGTRLTVL.

V usage is TRBV14 and J usage is TRBJ2-5, with no clear D. Trimming removed 4 bases from V and 1 base from J, with 1 base in between. The germline V gene has CDR1 SGHDN and CDR2 FVKESK. CDR3 size: 11 residues. DNA of the CDR3: TGTGCCAGCAGCCTCCAAGAGACCCAGTACTTC. Its protein product is CASSLQETQYF.